The rows below give T cell receptor beta chains drawn from one sample of a study of blood T cell repertoires in COVID-19. The data were produced by immunoSEQ multiplex PCR, yet TCRdb's version contains in-frame clones alone and is incomplete. The sample shows 180,000 or so clones, more than 85% of them seen only once. Sequenced input: peripheral blood. The receptors derive from a man aged 18 to 35 with acute or convalescent COVID-19. Each CDR3 is given with its conserved first and last residue. A D gene is named only where the DNA matches it firmly. Clone size is shown for a subset of rows, as once, few, many or a class of expanded clone.

J	D	V	size	DNA	CDR3
TRBJ2-1	NA	TRBV5-1	NA	TGCGCCAGCCGCAGGGGCAATGAGCAGTTCTTC	CASRRGNEQFF
TRBJ2-2	NA	TRBV2	NA	TGTGCCAGCAATTTCGGCAGGGGGAGGACCGGGGAGCTGTTTTTT	CASNFGRGRTGELFF
TRBJ1-1	NA	TRBV5-1	NA	TGCGCCAGCAGCTTGGACAGGTGGTCTGAAGCTTTCTTT	CASSLDRWSEAFF
TRBJ1-4	NA	TRBV29-1	NA	TGCAGCGTGAAGACAGGCCTTGCAACTAATGAAAAACTGTTTTTT	CSVKTGLATNEKLFF
TRBJ2-5	NA	TRBV6-1	NA	TGTGCCAGCAGTGAACCTAACAGAAAAGAGACCCAGTACTTC	CASSEPNRKETQYF
TRBJ2-2	TRBD2	TRBV27	NA	TGTGCCAGCAGTAGATATAGCGGGGGGGCCATCGGGGAGCTGTTTTTT	CASSRYSGGAIGELFF
TRBJ1-2	NA	TRBV12-3/TRBV12-4	NA	TGTGCCAGCAGTTCTCAGTCGGGGTATGGCTACACCTTC	CASSSQSGYGYTF
TRBJ1-5	NA	TRBV18	once	TGTGCCAGCTCTCAACAGGGTAGCAATCAGCCCCAGCATTTT	CASSQQGSNQPQHF
TRBJ1-3	NA	TRBV7-9	once	TGTGCCAGCAGCACAGCAGGGACTTGGGGAAACACCATATATTTT	CASSTAGTWGNTIYF
TRBJ2-5	NA	TRBV13	once	TGTGCCAGCAGCTCAGGCTCCGAGACCCAGTACTTC	CASSSGSETQYF
TRBJ1-6	NA	TRBV6-1	few	TGTGCCAGCAGTGAGTCGACCACAGGGAAGTCACCCCTCCACTTT	CASSESTTGKSPLHF
TRBJ2-2	NA	TRBV2	once	TGTGCCAGCAGTGAAAGCCCAACCCTCACCGGGGAGCTGTTTTTT	CASSESPTLTGELFF
TRBJ2-1	NA	TRBV5-4	NA	TGTGCCAGCAGCCAGTACGGGTACGGGTCGCGCAATGAGCAGTTCTTC	CASSQYGYGSRNEQFF
TRBJ2-2	NA	TRBV7-9	NA	TGTGCCAGCACCGACGGGTTGTTCAACACCGGGGAGCTGTTTTTT	CASTDGLFNTGELFF
TRBJ2-1	NA	TRBV11-2	once	TGTGCCAGCAGCTTAGATCAGACTAGGTTCCAGTTCTTC	CASSLDQTRFQFF
TRBJ1-1	TRBD1	TRBV3-1/TRBV3-2	once	TGTGCCAGCAGCCAAGACGGGACAGTTTGTTTCTTT	CASSQDGTVCFF
TRBJ2-2	TRBD1	TRBV11-3	NA	TGTGCCAGCAGCTCAGGACAGGGGGGAACCGGGGAGCTGTTTTTT	CASSSGQGGTGELFF
TRBJ1-2	NA	TRBV6-1	NA	TGTGCCAGCAGTGAACGGGGGTACTATGGCTACACCTTC	CASSERGYYGYTF
TRBJ2-1	TRBD1	TRBV11-2	NA	TGTGCCAGCAGCTTAGATCCCAGGGCCAGGGGGTTACACAATGAGCAGTTCTTC	CASSLDPRARGLHNEQFF
TRBJ1-2	TRBD1	TRBV5-4	NA	TGTGCCAGCAGCCCCGGACAGGGGCCTAACTATGGCTACACCTTC	CASSPGQGPNYGYTF
TRBJ1-5	NA	TRBV2	NA	TGTGCCAGCAGTGAACTCCGGACACTCGACAATCAGCCCCAGCATTTT	CASSELRTLDNQPQHF
TRBJ1-2	TRBD1	TRBV6-5	NA	TGTGCCAGCAGAGACACGGGACAGGGCAACTATGGCTACACCTTC	CASRDTGQGNYGYTF
TRBJ2-1	TRBD2	TRBV18	once	TGTGCCAGCTCACCACAGGGCGGGGGATCCTACAATGAGCAGTTCTTC	CASSPQGGGSYNEQFF
TRBJ2-3	NA	TRBV6-6	NA	TGTGCCAGCAGTCGATATCCGACAGGGAGGTGCACAGATACGCAGTATTTT	CASSRYPTGRCTDTQYF
TRBJ2-5	TRBD2	TRBV11-2	NA	TGTGCCAGCAGCCCGACTAGCGGGGGGTCGGAGACCCAGTACTTC	CASSPTSGGSETQYF
TRBJ2-1	TRBD2	TRBV9	few	TGTGCCAGCAGCGTTCGGACTAGCCGCAATGAGCAGTTCTTC	CASSVRTSRNEQFF
TRBJ2-6	NA	TRBV5-4	NA	TGTGCCAGCAGGAAGGGGGTTTCTCCCTCTGGGGCCAACGTCCTGACTTTC	CASRKGVSPSGANVLTF
TRBJ1-2	NA	TRBV5-1	NA	TGCGCCTCGGCGGATAACTATGGCTACACCTTC	CASADNYGYTF
TRBJ1-2	TRBD1	TRBV11-3	NA	TGTGCCAGCAGGCGCAACGGACAGGGTGGCTATGGCTACACCTTC	CASRRNGQGGYGYTF
TRBJ1-6	NA	TRBV7-9	NA	TGTGCCAGCACCCGTGGACAGACCAATTCACCCCTCCACTTT	CASTRGQTNSPLHF
TRBJ1-2	NA	TRBV18	few	TGTGCCAGCTCACCACCTCAAAGGAGAGCTAACTATGGCTACACCTTC	CASSPPQRRANYGYTF
TRBJ1-6	NA	TRBV19	NA	TGTGCCAGTAGTACCAGCACAGGGCGGGATAATTCACCCCTCCACTTT	CASSTSTGRDNSPLHF
TRBJ2-1	TRBD1	TRBV6-6	NA	TGTGCCAGCAGGACGACAGGGGGACTTTACAATGAGCAGTTCTTC	CASRTTGGLYNEQFF